This T cell receptor beta chain comes out of a study of tumor-infiltrating lymphocytes in primary liver carcinoma. From around 500 ng of total RNA, TCR beta-specific cDNA was reverse-transcribed using a constant-region primer. Slightly modified ARM-PCR served as the procedure for the TCR beta libraries. These libraries came from three rounds of nested multiplex PCR. Investigators reported that the first two PCR rounds, at 10 to 11 cycles each, used TRBV1-TRBV30 forward primers with a C-beta reverse primer. MiXCR, run by TCRdb on the multiplex PCR reads, gives a single entry per CDR3 protein. The data show over 35,000 distinct CDR3 sequences, with roughly 73% seen just once and about a fifth held by the top ten. Extraction of RNA together with DNA used about 17-31 mg of unsorted bulk tissue. Study-wide points: Blood trailed tumors significantly in top-250-clone fraction (p = 0.039). It was observed that only about 7.5-25% of the top clones appeared in every one of the five tumor regions.

The germline V gene has CDR1 SGHDN and CDR2 FVKESK. The CDR3 has 20 amino acids. For this clonotype: The antigen is unknown. One junction end does not reproduce the germline sequence, and a read error may be involved.

J is TRBJ2-6 and V is TRBV14; possibly TRBD1 for D (5 bases). Sequencing was performed on liver tumor tissue from sampling region 2. The subset is: tumor region T2, inferior pole. The clonotype originates from a man aged 35 to 55 with primary liver carcinoma and hepatitis B virus infection. Here the CDR3 reads CARSQDTVSTLSSGANVMTF. In DNA, the CDR3 is TGTGCCAGGAGCCAAGATACGGTATCGACTCTTAGCTCTGGGGCCAACGTCATGACTTTC.